Listed here are 11 T cell receptor beta chains from one sample, sequenced in a study of T cell repertoires in cytomegalovirus infection. TCRdb processed the reads anew with MiXCR; each CDR3 protein has one entry. The sample comprises around 300,000 distinct CDR3 sequences, roughly 25% of which are singletons, and roughly 15% rests with the top ten. What these receptors recognize is not known. Here the sequenced sample was cultured PBMCs, taken from culture after CMV antigen stimulation. The receptors were gathered from a human donor in good health (CMV status not recorded). Some clones in this sample may be carry-over from other donors' samples.

The chain links TRBV7-2 to TRBJ2-7, with 7 bases matching TRBD1. The germline V gene has CDR1 SGHTA and CDR2 FQGNSA. The CDR3 has 13 amino acids. The trim removed 5 bases at V and 7 bases at J, leaving 8 bases unmatched. Here the CDR3 DNA reads TGTGCCAGCAGCATCGACAGGGTCCGGGAGCAGTACTTC. Translation: CASSIDRVREQYF.

This clonotype was picked up a small number of times. The chain employs TRBV7-9 and TRBJ2-6; D possibly corresponds to TRBD1 (5 bases). Germline CDR1 is SEHNR and CDR2 is FQNEAQ (reference sequence). Trimming left V 6 bases short and J 0 bases short, with 12 bases between. CDR3 size: 16 residues. The CDR3 loop reads CASSFSGRSGANVLTF. DNA for the CDR3: TGTGCCAGCAGTTTCTCAGGGCGCTCTGGGGCCAACGTCCTGACTTTC. Supplemented by reference TRBV7-9 and TRBJ2-6, the full variable domain reads DTGVSQNPRHKITKRGQNVTFRCDPISEHNRLYWYRQTLGQGPEFLTYFQNEAQLEKSRLLSDRFSAERPKGSFSTLEIQRTEQGDSAMYLCASSFSGRSGANVLTFGAGSRLTVL.

This rearrangement joins TRBV24-1 to TRBJ1-5; D might be TRBD1 (6 bases). The CDR3 loop spans 13 amino acids. Trimming removed 7 bases from V and 3 bases from J, with 9 bases in between. CDR1 KGHDR and CDR2 SFDVKD come from the germline V gene. CDR3 amino acids: CATSGQNNQPQHF. CDR3 sequence (DNA): TGTGCCACCAGCGGACAGAACAATCAGCCCCAGCATTTT.

This clonotype showed up many times. The rearrangement joins TRBV7-2 to TRBJ2-4, with D tentatively TRBD1 or TRBD2 (5 bases each). This CDR3 contains 14 residues. In germline, CDR1 is SGHTA, CDR2 FQGNSA. Trimming left V 5 bases short and J 10 bases short, with 18 bases between. The DNA of the CDR3 is TGTGCCAGCAGCGCAGCGAGAGGGGCTTTTATTCAGTACTTC. Protein: CASSAARGAFIQYF.

This clonotype was observed a handful of times. The chain has TRBV28 and TRBJ2-3; D may match TRBD1 or TRBD2 (5 bases each). The V end was cut by 5 bases, the J end by 4 bases, with 16 bases between. Germline CDR1 reads MDHEN; CDR2 reads SYDVKM. The CDR3 spans 15 residues. The CDR3 is CASSPPRRGADTQYF. In nucleotides, the CDR3 is TGTGCCAGCAGTCCCCCACGTAGAGGGGCAGATACGCAGTATTTT.

The chain employs TRBV11-3 and TRBJ1-4, with a weak D call TRBD1 (6 bases). V lost 5 bases to trimming and J lost 7 bases, with 14 bases between them. The CDR3 runs to 14 residues. Per the germline V gene, CDR1 is SGHNT and CDR2 is YENEEA. The CDR3 DNA reads TGTGCCAGCAGCCCAGGACAGTGGGGTGAAAAACTGTTTTTT. Its translation: CASSPGQWGEKLFF.

The genes are TRBV24-1 and TRBJ2-5, with D tentatively TRBD2 (5 bases). CDR1 and CDR2 from the germline V gene are KGHDR and SFDVKD. With 3 bases removed from V and 4 bases from J, the gap between germline ends came to 17 bases. This CDR3 comprises 16 residues. CDR3 in DNA: TGTGCCACCAGTGATCCCGGACTTGGAAGCGTAGAGACCCAGTACTTC. Translated: CATSDPGLGSVETQYF.

The gene calls are TRBV10-3 and TRBJ2-1; 10 bases line up with TRBD2. Germline loops: CDR1 ENHRY, CDR2 SYGVKD. The CDR3 has 15 residues. The V segment lost 4 bases and the J segment 6 bases; nucleotides outside the gene matches: 6. DNA of the CDR3: TGTGCCATCAGTGGACGGACTAGCGGCATCAATGAGCAGTTCTTC. The encoded protein is CAISGRTSGINEQFF.

This clonotype was seen ten or more times. V is TRBV6-1 and J is TRBJ2-5, with TRBD1 matching over 10 bases. J was trimmed by 2 bases and V by 5 bases; bases with no gene match: 5. This CDR3 is built from 15 residues. Germline V gene lookup returns CDR1 MNHNS and CDR2 SASEGT. The CDR3 loop reads CASSSRTGGQETQYF. The CDR3 DNA reads TGTGCCAGCAGTTCCCGGACAGGGGGTCAAGAGACCCAGTACTTC.

This clonotype occurred many times. The gene calls are TRBV7-2 and TRBJ1-5; tentative D call: TRBD1 (5 bases). This CDR3 comprises 13 residues. From germline, CDR1 is SGHTA and CDR2 FQGNSA. The V end lost 4 bases, the J end lost 7 bases, and 11 bases lay between the germline ends. The CDR3 DNA sequence: TGTGCCAGCAGCTCCCCTGGGGGACAGCCCCAGCATTTT. This sequence encodes CASSSPGGQPQHF.

The chain employs TRBV18 and TRBJ1-5; D remains ambiguous. Germline V gene data show CDR1 as KGHSH and CDR2 as LQKENI. The CDR3 runs 14 residues. V was shortened by 1 base and J by 2 bases, with 6 bases between the two germline ends. The CDR3 reads CASSPRVGNQPQHF. CDR3 in DNA: TGTGCCAGCTCACCACGAGTAGGCAATCAGCCCCAGCATTTT.